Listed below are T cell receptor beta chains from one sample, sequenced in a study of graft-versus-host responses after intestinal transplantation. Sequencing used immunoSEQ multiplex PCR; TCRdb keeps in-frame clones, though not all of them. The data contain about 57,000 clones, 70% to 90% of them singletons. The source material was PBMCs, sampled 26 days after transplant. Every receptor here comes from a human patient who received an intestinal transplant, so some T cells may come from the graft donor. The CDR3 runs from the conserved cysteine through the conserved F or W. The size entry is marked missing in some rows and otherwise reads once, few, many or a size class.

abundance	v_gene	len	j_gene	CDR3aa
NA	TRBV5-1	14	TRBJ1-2	CASTRSGTGDGYTF
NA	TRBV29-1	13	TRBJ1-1	CSVEGRANTEAFF
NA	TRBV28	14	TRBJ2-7	CASSPRDSPYEQYF
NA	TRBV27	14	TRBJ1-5	CASSLSAHDQPQHF
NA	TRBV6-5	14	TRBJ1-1	CASSYNRGGTEAFF
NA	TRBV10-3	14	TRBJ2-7	CAISRDRGLDEQYF
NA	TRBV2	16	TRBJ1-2	CASSHLGTGGLDGYTF
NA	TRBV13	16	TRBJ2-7	CASSLAISGSGYEQYF
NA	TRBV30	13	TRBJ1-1	CAWTRQGNTEAFF
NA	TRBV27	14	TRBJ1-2	CASSLSRDWHGYTF
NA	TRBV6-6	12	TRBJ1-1	CASSPSGTEAFF
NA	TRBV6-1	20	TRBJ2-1	CASREPGQGAMGYMDNEQFF
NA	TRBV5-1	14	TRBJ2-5	CASSLDGLAETQYF
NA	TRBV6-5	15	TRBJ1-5	CASSYKGTDNQPQHF
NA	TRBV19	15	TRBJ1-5	CASGQTGGINQPQHF
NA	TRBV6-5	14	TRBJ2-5	CASSSGEYEETQYF
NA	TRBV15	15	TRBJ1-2	CATSRDPGYGGGYTF
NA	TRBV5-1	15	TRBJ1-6	CASSAGASYDSPLHF
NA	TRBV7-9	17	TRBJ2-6	CASSSGTGRRWANVLTF
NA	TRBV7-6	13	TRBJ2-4	CASSSNREGGQYF
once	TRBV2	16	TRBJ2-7	CASSGGGLLYSYEQYF
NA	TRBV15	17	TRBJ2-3	CATSRKGPGAATDTQYF